The entry that follows covers one T cell receptor beta chain sequence. Its antigen specificity is not known. Base qualities are not recorded, but no much larger clone differs from it by a single base. This record belongs to a study of blood T cells in healthy people across ages (dated by TCRdb to about 2015). With respect to the entire study: In model experiments, template switching captured roughly one uniquely barcoded TCR beta cDNA molecule for every two T cells. Donors were grouped into four age groups: young (average 16 years), middle-aged (about 40), aged (around 62) and long-lived (around 80). To avoid experimental bias, donors of different ages were distributed randomly across sequencing lanes. Using deep sequencing normalized with unique cDNA molecular identifiers, the study measured how TCR beta repertoire diversity changes with age. Two additional independent replicas of 1 million unique cDNA reads from the same blood draw were analyzed for two donors (one aged 18 to 30 and one aged 80 or older).

From the germline V gene, CDR1 is SGHTA and CDR2 is FQGNSA. The CDR3, from cysteine to phenylalanine, totals 14 residues. Just the 42-base CDR3 DNA is kept, in frame starting at base 1. The junction carries 9 bases between V and J, which are trimmed by 0 bases and 3 bases respectively. Receptor amplification or capture employed 5' RACE. Sequencing instrument: Illumina HiSeq 2500. A second about 6 to 11 cycle PCR used a sample-barcoded 5' primer and a J-beta primer mix. A template-switch 5' adaptor carrying 12 random nucleotides introduced a unique molecular identifier onto each TCR beta cDNA molecule. Each sample yielded at least 3 million CDR3-containing paired-end reads. First-strand cDNA was synthesized from all RNA with the Mint cDNA synthesis kit, primed by a TRBC-specific oligonucleotide. Following uracil-DNA glycosylase treatment, a first 18-cycle PCR with universal primers M1SS and BC2_uni_R was performed on all cDNA. Under the source paper's analysis protocol: For normalization, 1 million high-quality reads, each with a distinct molecular identifier, were randomly selected from each sample. Reads sharing molecular identifiers were discarded rather than binned into consensus sequences. MiTCR, with a Q25 quality threshold and the strictest error-elimination algorithm, was used for CDR3 identification, clonotype clustering and error correction. A nonparametric unseen species model with Euler transformation was used to estimate a lower bound on total TCR beta diversity. In TCRdb, the public reads were trimmed at Q25 with fastp and aligned with MiXCR, with productive beta chains retained. For every CDR3 protein sequence, its rows merge into one entry that carries the most common genes and DNA. Clone size and V and J calls follow TCRdb, not the original study. This sample comprises 850,000 to 1,100,000 distinct CDR3 sequences, roughly two fifths of them detected only once. Around 13% of the sample lies in the top ten.

Donors were 39 systemically healthy Caucasian individuals from Russia aged roughly 6 to 95 years. Roughly 10 milliliters of peripheral blood were collected from each donor into EDTA-treated Vacutainer tubes. Ficoll-Paque density-gradient centrifugation was used to isolate PBMCs, with at least 6.5 million per sample. Trizol reagent was used to extract total RNA from the PBMCs, yielding at least 6 micrograms per sample. The percentages of naive CD45RAhigh/CD27high T cells were determined by flow cytometry on a PBMC aliquot from every donor. The research as a whole found: Compared with the aged group, the long-lived group had more naive CD4+ T cells, fewer expanded clones and increased TCR diversity, a pattern suggesting age selection. Donor CMV infection status was unknown, potentially confounding age-related changes in expanded clonotypes. Observed TCR beta diversity per million T cells fell roughly linearly with age, and a significant reduction was already apparent by age around 40. Because profiling used bulk unsorted PBMCs, naive and antigen-experienced compartments could not be compared conclusively. A strong correlation was found between observed TCR beta diversity and the percentage of naive T cells measured by flow cytometry. Estimates of total diversity based on one million sequenced T cells were regarded as lower bounds and as underestimates.

The chain was built from TRBV7-2 and TRBJ2-7, with the D gene not clear enough to name. Sequencing was done on a sample of blood. This TCR came from a man younger than 30 in good health. The bases are TGTGCCAGCAGCTTAGCGCTGGCAGACTACGAGCAGTACTTC. Translated, this is CASSLALADYEQYF.